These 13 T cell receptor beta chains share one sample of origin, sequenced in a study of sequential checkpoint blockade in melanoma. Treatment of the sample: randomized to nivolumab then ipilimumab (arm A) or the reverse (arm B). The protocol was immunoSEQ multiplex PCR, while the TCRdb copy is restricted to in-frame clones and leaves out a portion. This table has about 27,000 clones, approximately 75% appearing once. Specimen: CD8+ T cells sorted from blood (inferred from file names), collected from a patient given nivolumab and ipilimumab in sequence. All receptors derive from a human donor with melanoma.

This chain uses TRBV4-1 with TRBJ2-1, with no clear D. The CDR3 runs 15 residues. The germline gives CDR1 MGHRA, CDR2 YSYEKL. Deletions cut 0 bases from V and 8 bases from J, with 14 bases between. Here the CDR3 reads CASSQENPSVDEQFF. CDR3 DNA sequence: TGCGCCAGCAGCCAAGAAAACCCCTCGGTGGATGAGCAGTTCTTC.

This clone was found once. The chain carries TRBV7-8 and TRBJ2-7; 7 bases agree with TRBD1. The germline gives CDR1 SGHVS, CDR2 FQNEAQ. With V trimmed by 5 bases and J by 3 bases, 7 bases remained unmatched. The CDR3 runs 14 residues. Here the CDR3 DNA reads TGTGCCAGCAGCCTACTGACAGGGAACTACGAGCAGTACTTC. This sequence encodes CASSLLTGNYEQYF.

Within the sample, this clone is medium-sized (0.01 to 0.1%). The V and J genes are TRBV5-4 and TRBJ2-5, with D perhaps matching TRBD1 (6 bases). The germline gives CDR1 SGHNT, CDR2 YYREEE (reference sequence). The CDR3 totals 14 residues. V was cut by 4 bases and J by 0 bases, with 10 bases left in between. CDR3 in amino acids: CASSPTGYQETQYF. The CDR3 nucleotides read TGTGCCAGCAGCCCCACAGGGTACCAAGAGACCCAGTACTTC.

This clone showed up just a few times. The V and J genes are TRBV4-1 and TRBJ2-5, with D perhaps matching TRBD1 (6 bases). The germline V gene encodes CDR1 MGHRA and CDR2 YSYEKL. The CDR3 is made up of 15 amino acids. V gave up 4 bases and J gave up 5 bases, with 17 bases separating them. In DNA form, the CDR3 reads TGCGCCAGCAGCCCGCACCGTACAGGGTCGGAGACCCAGTACTTC. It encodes CASSPHRTGSETQYF.

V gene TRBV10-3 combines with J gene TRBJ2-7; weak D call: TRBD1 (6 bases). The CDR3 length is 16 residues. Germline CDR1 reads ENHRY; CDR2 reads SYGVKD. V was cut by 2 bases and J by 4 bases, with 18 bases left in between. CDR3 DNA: TGTGCCATCAGTGAGCCGGGACGGACAGAAGAATACGAGCAGTACTTC. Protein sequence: CAISEPGRTEEYEQYF.

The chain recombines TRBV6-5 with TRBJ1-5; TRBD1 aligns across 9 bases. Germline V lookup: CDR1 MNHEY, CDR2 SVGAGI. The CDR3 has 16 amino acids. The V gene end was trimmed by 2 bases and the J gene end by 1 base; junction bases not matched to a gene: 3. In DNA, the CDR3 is TGTGCCAGCAGTTACAGTGGACAGGGGAGCAATCAGCCCCAGCATTTT. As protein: CASSYSGQGSNQPQHF.

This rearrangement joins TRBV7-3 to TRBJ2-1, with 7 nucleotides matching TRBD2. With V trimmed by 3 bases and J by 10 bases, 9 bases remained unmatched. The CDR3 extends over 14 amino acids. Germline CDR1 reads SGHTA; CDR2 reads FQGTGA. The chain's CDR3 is CASSFGGAGVEQFF. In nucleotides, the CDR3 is TGTGCCAGCAGCTTCGGAGGGGCGGGGGTCGAGCAGTTCTTC. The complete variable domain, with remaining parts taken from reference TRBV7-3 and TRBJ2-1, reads GAGVSQTPSNKVTEKGKYVELRCDPISGHTALYWYRQSLGQGPEFLIYFQGTGAADDSGLPNDRFFAVRPEGSVSTLKIQRTERGDSAVYLCASSFGGAGVEQFFGPGTRLTVL.

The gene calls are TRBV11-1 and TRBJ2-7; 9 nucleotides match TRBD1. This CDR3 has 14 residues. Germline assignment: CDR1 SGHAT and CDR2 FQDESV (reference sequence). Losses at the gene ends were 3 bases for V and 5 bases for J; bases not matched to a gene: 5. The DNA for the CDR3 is TGTGCCAGCAGCTTTACAGGGGGCAGGGACGAGCAGTACTTC. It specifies CASSFTGGRDEQYF.

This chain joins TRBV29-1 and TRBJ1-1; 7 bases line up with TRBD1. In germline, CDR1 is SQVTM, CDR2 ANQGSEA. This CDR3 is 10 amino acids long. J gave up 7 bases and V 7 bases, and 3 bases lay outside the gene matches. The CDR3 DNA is TGCAGCGCATGGGACAGTGAAGCTTTCTTT. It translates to CSAWDSEAFF.

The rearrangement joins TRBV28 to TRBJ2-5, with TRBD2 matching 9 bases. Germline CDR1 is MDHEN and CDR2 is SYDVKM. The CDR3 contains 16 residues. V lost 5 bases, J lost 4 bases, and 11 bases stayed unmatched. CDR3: CASSPLERGASETQYF. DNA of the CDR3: TGTGCCAGCAGTCCCCTAGAGCGGGGGGCTTCAGAGACCCAGTACTTC.

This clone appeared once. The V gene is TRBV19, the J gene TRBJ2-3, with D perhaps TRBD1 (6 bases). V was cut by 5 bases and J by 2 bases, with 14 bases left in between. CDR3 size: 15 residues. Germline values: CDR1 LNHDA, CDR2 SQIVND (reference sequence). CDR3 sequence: CASSVQGHFTDTQYF. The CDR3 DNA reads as TGTGCCAGTAGTGTACAGGGCCATTTCACAGATACGCAGTATTTT.

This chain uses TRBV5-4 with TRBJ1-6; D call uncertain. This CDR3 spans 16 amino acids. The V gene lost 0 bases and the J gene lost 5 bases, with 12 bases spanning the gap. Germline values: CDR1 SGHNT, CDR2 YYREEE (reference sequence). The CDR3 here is CASSLGTSYNNSPLHF. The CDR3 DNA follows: TGTGCCAGCAGCTTGGGCACTAGCTATAATAATTCACCCCTCCACTTT.

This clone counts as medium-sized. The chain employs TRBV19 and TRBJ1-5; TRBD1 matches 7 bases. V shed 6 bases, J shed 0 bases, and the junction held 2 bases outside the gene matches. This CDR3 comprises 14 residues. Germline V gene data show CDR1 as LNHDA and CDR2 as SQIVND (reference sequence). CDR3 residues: CASRTGYSNQPQHF. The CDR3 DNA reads TGTGCCAGTAGGACAGGGTATAGCAATCAGCCCCAGCATTTT.